This T cell receptor (beta chain) was retrieved from a study of blood T cell repertoires in COVID-19. Whole-study context: Sites across the United States, Italy and Spain contributed samples from acute and convalescent COVID-19. In each case, the material was cDNA or gDNA derived from T cells, B-cell-depleted T cells, or PBMCs.

Trimming stripped 5 bases from V and 0 bases from J, with 11 bases between. From germline, CDR1 is MNHEY and CDR2 SMNVEV (reference sequence). There are 16 residues in the CDR3. Patients of the Seattle cohort, enrolled during active infection, were followed longitudinally. Generated by immunoSEQ multiplex PCR, the TCRdb table keeps only in-frame clones and is missing some. The sample contains tens of thousands of clones, nearly 90% of which appear only once. Sequenced input: peripheral blood. The clonotype originates from a man aged 55-75 years with COVID-19, enrolled during active disease. The chain uses TRBV27 and TRBJ2-6; possible D gene TRBD1, 6 bases. The CDR3 region has the DNA TGTGCCAGCAGTAACGACAGGATCTCTGGGGCCAACGTCCTGACTTTC. Amino acid sequence: CASSNDRISGANVLTF.